This T cell receptor (beta chain) was sequenced during a study of blood T cells in healthy people across ages. This clonotype showed up just a few times. Its antigen remains unidentified. Notes on the study in general: Long-lived and aged donors differed, with more naive CD4+ cells and higher diversity in the long-lived.

Together with a sample-barcoded 5' primer, a J-beta primer mix was included in a second PCR lasting about 6 to 11 cycles. TCRdb re-called the 5' RACE reads through MiXCR, storing one row per CDR3 protein. This sample carries almost 300,000 distinct CDR3 sequences, 25% to 30% of them seen once, and the ten largest clones take 25% to 30%. V was clipped by 3 bases and J by 2 bases, with 11 bases between them. The CDR3 sequence is 13 residues long. In germline, CDR1 is DFQATT, CDR2 SNEGSKA (reference sequence). The sequenced sample was blood. This sequence was found in a woman in her seventies in good health. This chain uses TRBV20-1 with TRBJ2-7, with D possibly matching TRBD2 (5 bases). CDR3 residues: CSASGTGTYEQYF. CDR3 nucleotides: TGCAGTGCTAGTGGTACGGGGACCTACGAGCAGTACTTC.